A selection of T cell receptor beta chains follows, all from one sample in a study of T cell clusters in autoimmune cytopenias. After re-calling the multiplex PCR reads, TCRdb lists one entry per CDR3 protein, DNA absent. The listing contains about 5,900 distinct CDR3 sequences. Source material: peripheral blood. The receptor source for this set is a human donor with an autoimmune cytopenia or autoimmune hepatitis (not recorded which). The CDR3 runs from the conserved cysteine through the conserved F or W. Fields, in order: clone size, J gene, V gene, CDR3 protein. Where a row states a size, it is once, few, many or the class of an expanded clone; other rows omit it.

abundance: medium-sized; j_gene: TRBJ2-7; v_gene: TRBV19; CDR3aa: CASSPNTLIEQYF
abundance: medium-sized; j_gene: TRBJ1-2; v_gene: TRBV5-4; CDR3aa: CASSLDTWGYGYTF
abundance: NA; j_gene: TRBJ1-5; v_gene: TRBV4-3; CDR3aa: CASSQAHHAEFNHPQHF
abundance: medium-sized; j_gene: TRBJ1-3; v_gene: TRBV30; CDR3aa: CAWSRTGNSGNTIYF
abundance: NA; j_gene: TRBJ2-1; v_gene: TRBV10-3; CDR3aa: CAISYSLIYNEQFF
abundance: medium-sized; j_gene: TRBJ2-3; v_gene: TRBV6-2/TRBV6-3; CDR3aa: CASSISWGTDTQYF
abundance: NA; j_gene: TRBJ2-7; v_gene: TRBV5-6; CDR3aa: CASSALGGPSYEQYF
abundance: medium-sized; j_gene: TRBJ2-7; v_gene: TRBV27; CDR3aa: CASSSTGTGPYEQYF
abundance: medium-sized; j_gene: TRBJ2-1; v_gene: TRBV7-6; CDR3aa: CASSPRDGGFGEQFF
abundance: medium-sized; j_gene: TRBJ1-1; v_gene: TRBV27; CDR3aa: CASSRTARYEAFF
abundance: medium-sized; j_gene: TRBJ2-3; v_gene: TRBV5-5; CDR3aa: CASSLGTGITQYF
abundance: NA; j_gene: TRBJ2-1; v_gene: TRBV20-1; CDR3aa: CSAERGLAGGLEQFF
abundance: medium-sized; j_gene: TRBJ2-7; v_gene: TRBV29-1; CDR3aa: CSVQGTTYEQYF
abundance: NA; j_gene: TRBJ1-1; v_gene: TRBV6-5; CDR3aa: CASSRGYRGIGNTEAFF
abundance: medium-sized; j_gene: TRBJ2-3; v_gene: TRBV19; CDR3aa: CASSRVGADTQYF
abundance: medium-sized; j_gene: TRBJ2-1; v_gene: TRBV19; CDR3aa: CASSPGLAGGPYNEQFF
abundance: NA; j_gene: TRBJ1-4; v_gene: TRBV7-9; CDR3aa: CASSLEGFGTAKLFF
abundance: medium-sized; j_gene: TRBJ2-5; v_gene: TRBV6-1; CDR3aa: CASTSARRETQYF
abundance: NA; j_gene: TRBJ2-4; v_gene: TRBV6-6; CDR3aa: CASSDCPEGAKNIQYF
abundance: NA; j_gene: TRBJ2-1; v_gene: TRBV7-2; CDR3aa: CASSLEWNEQFF
abundance: medium-sized; j_gene: TRBJ2-3; v_gene: TRBV27; CDR3aa: CASSLSGSGGVFTDTQYF
abundance: medium-sized; j_gene: TRBJ2-7; v_gene: TRBV6-1; CDR3aa: CASSEEPWVAYEQYF
abundance: medium-sized; j_gene: TRBJ1-5; v_gene: TRBV15; CDR3aa: CATSPSYSNQPQHF
abundance: NA; j_gene: TRBJ1-3; v_gene: TRBV20-1; CDR3aa: CSAIEVGQALSGNTIYF
abundance: NA; j_gene: TRBJ1-2; v_gene: TRBV12-3/TRBV12-4; CDR3aa: CASSESISNRGCRVGYTF
abundance: medium-sized; j_gene: TRBJ1-5; v_gene: TRBV19; CDR3aa: CASGTFPEPQHF
abundance: medium-sized; j_gene: TRBJ1-2; v_gene: TRBV19; CDR3aa: CASSPGQFYGYTF
abundance: NA; j_gene: TRBJ2-7; v_gene: TRBV7-2; CDR3aa: CASSSIPRTGGQYF
abundance: medium-sized; j_gene: TRBJ1-2; v_gene: TRBV5-6; CDR3aa: CASSLGREDYGYTF
abundance: NA; j_gene: TRBJ2-7; v_gene: TRBV18; CDR3aa: CASSPAGQGAYEQYF
abundance: medium-sized; j_gene: TRBJ2-1; v_gene: TRBV19; CDR3aa: CASSIEGSSYNEQFF
abundance: medium-sized; j_gene: TRBJ2-1; v_gene: TRBV6-2/TRBV6-3; CDR3aa: CASRVTLAHNEQFF
abundance: NA; j_gene: TRBJ2-7; v_gene: TRBV10-3; CDR3aa: CASRVGGGEQYF
abundance: NA; j_gene: TRBJ1-1; v_gene: TRBV7-2; CDR3aa: CASSLSGYGTEAFF
abundance: NA; j_gene: TRBJ1-2; v_gene: TRBV30; CDR3aa: CAWSFTENYGYTF
abundance: medium-sized; j_gene: TRBJ2-2; v_gene: TRBV6-5; CDR3aa: CASSVRQGFTTGELFF